Presented here are 22 T cell receptor beta chains from one specimen sequenced in a study of blood T cells in healthy people across ages. Next came a second PCR, run for about 7 to 12 cycles, which used a sample-barcoded 5' primer along with a J-beta primer mix. TCRdb reprocessed the 5' RACE reads with MiXCR, giving one entry per CDR3 protein. The sample has hundreds of thousands of distinct CDR3 sequences, around 50% seen once. Sequencing input: blood. All receptors derive from a man between 40 and 49 years old in good health.

Only one count was recorded for this clonotype. An end of the junction differs from the germline gene, which may be a read error. This sequence joins TRBV7-8 and TRBJ1-2; D is unclear. In germline, CDR1 is SGHVS, CDR2 FQNEAQ. CDR3 length: 14 amino acids. This CDR3 is CASSLLPTNYGCTF. In DNA form, the CDR3 reads TGTGCCAGCAGCTTATTACCCACTAACTATGGCTGCACCTTC.

The chain employs TRBV10-3 and TRBJ2-1, with 11 positions matching TRBD2. The CDR3 has 13 residues. CDR1 is ENHRY and CDR2 is SYGVKD in the germline V gene. The V and J ends lost 3 bases and 9 bases, in that order; junction bases with no gene match: 1. The CDR3: CAISETSGGEQFF. CDR3 nucleotide sequence: TGTGCCATCAGTGAAACTAGCGGGGGTGAGCAGTTCTTC.

The V gene is TRBV20-1, the J gene TRBJ2-7; a possible D gene is TRBD2 (5 bases). The V end lost 0 bases, the J end lost 3 bases, and 12 bases lay between the germline ends. CDR1 is DFQATT, CDR2 SNEGSKA, per germline (reference sequence). The CDR3 sequence is 14 residues long. CDR3 protein: CSARDDGVDYEQYF. The CDR3 region has the DNA TGCAGTGCTAGAGATGACGGGGTGGACTACGAGCAGTACTTC.

This sequence joins TRBV20-1 and TRBJ1-2; D is undetermined. The CDR3 totals 14 residues. Germline V gene sequence: CDR1 DFQATT, CDR2 SNEGSKA (reference sequence). Trimming took 6 bases from V and 0 from J, leaving 14 bases between them. CDR3 sequence: CSAVGGDTNYGYTF. CDR3 bases: TGCAGTGCCGTCGGCGGCGACACTAACTATGGCTACACCTTC.

This clonotype was seen many times. The genes are TRBV7-2 and TRBJ2-1; TRBD2 agrees at 8 bases. There are 15 residues in the CDR3. Germline CDR1 and CDR2: SGHTA and FQGNSA. Germline trimming cut 1 base from V and 8 bases from J; bases unmatched to any gene: 7. CDR3 sequence reads: CASSLERGGRYEQFF. CDR3 DNA sequence: TGTGCCAGCAGCTTAGAACGCGGGGGGCGGTATGAGCAGTTCTTC.

V gene TRBV6-5 combines with J gene TRBJ2-5, with TRBD2 as a possible D gene (5 bases). V lost 0 bases and J lost 7, with 12 bases in between. CDR1 is MNHEY, CDR2 SVGAGI, per germline. The CDR3 is 14 amino acids. The CDR3, as DNA: TGTGCCAGCAGTTACTCGACACTCCGGGGGACCCAGTACTTC. This encodes CASSYSTLRGTQYF.

This clonotype was detected a few times. J is TRBJ2-7 and V is TRBV7-2; 13 bases are shared with TRBD2. Per the germline V gene, CDR1 is SGHTA and CDR2 is FQGNSA. The CDR3 contains 17 residues. V shed 1 base, J shed 2 bases, and the junction held 5 bases outside the gene matches. In DNA form, the CDR3 reads TGTGCCAGCAGCTTAGGACTAGCGGGAGGACCCGCCTACGAGCAGTACTTC. Its translation is CASSLGLAGGPAYEQYF.

This clonotype was seen a single time. V and J are TRBV21-1 and TRBJ2-5; the D call in the table, TRBD2, was not verified against the DNA. TRBV21-1 is classified as a pseudogene. The CDR3 is 14 residues long. The chain's CDR3 is CASSKGTRGETQYF. In nucleotides, the CDR3 is TGTGCCAGCAGCAAAGGGACTAGAGGGGAGACCCAGTACTTC.

In its sample, this clonotype was seen once. The chain links TRBV27 to TRBJ2-4; D is possibly TRBD1 (6 bases). Gene TRBJ2-7 matches the end of the DNA better, so the J call may be wrong. This CDR3 contains 14 residues. The germline gives CDR1 MNHEY, CDR2 SMNVEV (reference sequence). In DNA form, the CDR3 reads TGTGCCAGCAGTACTGGGCGTACAGGGCACGAGCAGTACTTC. Translation: CASSTGRTGHEQYF.

The chain employs TRBV6-1 and TRBJ2-7; the D is unclear. Trimming left V 5 bases short and J 2 bases short, with 10 bases between. The CDR3 extends over 13 amino acids. Germline V gene lookup returns CDR1 MNHNS and CDR2 SASEGT. CDR3 nucleotides: TGTGCCAGCAGTAAAGACCGGCCCTACGAGCAGTACTTC. Its translation: CASSKDRPYEQYF.

A word on this clonotype: The junction differs from germline at one of its ends, possibly a read error. J is TRBJ2-1 and V is TRBV5-1, with TRBD1 as a possible D gene (5 bases). The germline V gene has CDR1 SGHRS and CDR2 YFSETQ. CDR3 length: 16 amino acids. The CDR3 DNA reads as TGCGCCAGCAGCCTCCTGACAGCGAACTCCTACGATGAGCAGTTCTTC. Its protein product is CASSLLTANSYDEQFF.

This clonotype appeared a few times. For the CDR3, the DNA is TGCAGTGCTAGTTCGGTGAAGGAGTACCAAGAGACCCAGTACTTC. Translating gives CSASSVKEYQETQYF. This rearrangement joins TRBV20-1 to TRBJ2-5, with D uncertain. The CDR3 contains 15 residues. Germline CDR1 and CDR2: DFQATT and SNEGSKA (reference sequence). Trimming shortened V by 3 bases and J by 0 bases, and 14 bases separated the two germline ends.

The rearrangement links TRBV29-1 to TRBJ1-2; D remains ambiguous. V shed 0 bases and J shed 2 bases, with 10 bases lying between them. Germline lookup yields CDR1 SQVTM and CDR2 ANQGSEA. This CDR3 contains 14 residues. This CDR3 reads CSVEDDVRNYGYTF. Written as DNA, the CDR3 is TGCAGCGTTGAAGATGACGTCAGGAACTATGGCTACACCTTC.

By share, this clonotype counts as medium-sized (0.01 to 0.1%). This chain uses TRBV12-3 or TRBV12-4 with TRBJ1-2; D gene uncertain. The CDR3 sequence is 12 residues long. V shed 8 bases and J shed 8 bases, with 15 bases lying between them. The CDR3 spells CASSFRRGGYTF. The DNA of the CDR3 is TGTGCCAGCTCCTTTCGACGGGGAGGCTACACCTTC.

The chain combines TRBV7-8 with TRBJ2-7; possible D gene TRBD2, 6 bases. The CDR3 sequence is 18 residues long. Germline assignment: CDR1 SGHVS and CDR2 FQNEAQ. Trimming removed 2 bases from V and 2 bases from J, with 22 bases in between. The CDR3 is CASSLFSAGREVPYEQYF. The DNA for the CDR3 is TGTGCCAGCAGCTTATTTTCCGCAGGGCGGGAAGTACCCTACGAGCAGTACTTC.

This clonotype was counted only a few times. The J gene is TRBJ2-3, the V gene TRBV6-2 or TRBV6-3; tentative D call: TRBD2 (6 bases). The germline V gene has CDR1 MNHEY and CDR2 SVGEGT. The CDR3 runs 14 residues. Trimming took off 0 bases at V and 5 bases at J, with 9 bases between the two ends. The CDR3 DNA is TGTGCCAGCAGTTACTCCCTGGGACTAGATACGCAGTATTTT. Its protein is CASSYSLGLDTQYF.

The rearrangement joins TRBV7-3 to TRBJ2-1, with D uncertain. The germline gives CDR1 SGHTA, CDR2 FQGTGA. Trimming stripped 5 bases from V and 6 bases from J, with 11 bases between. The CDR3 runs to 13 residues. The CDR3 region has the DNA TGTGCCAGCAGCGTAGACTTTCGCAATGAGCAGTTCTTC. It is translated as CASSVDFRNEQFF. Using reference TRBV7-3 and TRBJ2-1 for the parts outside the CDR3, the full variable domain is GAGVSQTPSNKVTEKGKYVELRCDPISGHTALYWYRQSLGQGPEFLIYFQGTGAADDSGLPNDRFFAVRPEGSVSTLKIQRTERGDSAVYLCASSVDFRNEQFFGPGTRLTVL.

The chain has TRBV5-5 and TRBJ2-7, with 7 bases that match TRBD2. With V trimmed by 3 bases and J by 2 bases, 8 bases remained unmatched. CDR3 length: 15 amino acids. Germline CDR1 and CDR2: SGHKS and YYEKEE (reference sequence). CDR3 loop: CASSYPGLTTYEQYF. In DNA form, the CDR3 reads TGTGCCAGCAGCTACCCGGGACTAACCACCTACGAGCAGTACTTC.

This clonotype was counted only a few times. The V call is TRBV28, the J call TRBJ2-6; D is ambiguous. The CDR3 runs 15 residues. With 4 bases removed from V and 2 bases from J, the gap between germline ends came to 9 bases. CDR1 and CDR2 (germline): MDHEN, SYDVKM. The CDR3 nucleotides are TGTGCCAGCAGTTCCAGGCCCCCTGGGGCCAACGTCCTGACTTTC. As protein: CASSSRPPGANVLTF.

The chain joins TRBV10-3 to TRBJ1-5; the D gene is possibly TRBD1 (5 bases). Germline V gene lookup returns CDR1 ENHRY and CDR2 SYGVKD. This CDR3 has 14 amino acids. Trimming cost V 7 bases and J 2 bases, with 12 bases left between them. CDR3 nucleotide sequence: TGTGCCATCAAATCGGGAGGGGGCAATCAGCCCCAGCATTTT. Its protein is CAIKSGGGNQPQHF.

This chain links TRBV3-1 with TRBJ2-4; D gene unclear. The end of the DNA fits TRBJ2-7 better, so the J call may be wrong. Germline V gene sequence: CDR1 LGHDT, CDR2 YNNKEL (reference sequence). CDR3 length: 12 amino acids. In nucleotides, the CDR3 is TGTGCCAGCAGCCAAGAGTTAGGCGAGCAGTACTTC. Protein product: CASSQELGEQYF.

This sequence joins TRBV15 and TRBJ1-1, with TRBD1 matching over 8 bases. J gave up 3 bases and V 8 bases, and 8 bases lay outside the gene matches. CDR1 and CDR2 (germline): LNHNV, YYDKDF (reference sequence). This CDR3 spans 14 amino acids. The CDR3 DNA sequence: TGTGCCACCGGCCACCTGACAGGGGACACTGAAGCTTTCTTT. Translation gives CATGHLTGDTEAFF.